This is a list of T cell receptor beta chains from one sample in a study of shared clonotypes between healthy human individuals. Sequencing was performed with immunoSEQ multiplex PCR; in TCRdb, only in-frame clones are kept and a portion is missing. The table records 780,000 or so clones, roughly 72% of them present only once. What was sequenced was memory CD4+ T cells sorted from blood. The receptors derive from a woman aged 25 to 39 in good health. The conserved cysteine and the conserved F or W are not part of the CDR3 here. D genes are given only for firm matches. Where a row states a size, it is once, few, many or the class of an expanded clone; other rows omit it.

j_call,clone_size,d_call,v_call,cdr3_aa
TRBJ1-5,NA,NA,TRBV21-1,ASSKGLRDSNQPQH
TRBJ1-2,NA,NA,TRBV6-1,ASSALAGANYGYT
TRBJ2-1,NA,TRBD2,TRBV6-1,ASRATSGHNEQF
TRBJ2-7,NA,TRBD1,TRBV9,ASSLGQGSYYEQY
TRBJ2-2,NA,TRBD2,TRBV11-2,ASSMTSGSNTGELF
TRBJ2-7,few,NA,TRBV6-5,ASSYSTDYEQY
TRBJ2-7,NA,TRBD2,TRBV11-2,ASSVSGRYSGEQY
TRBJ2-2,NA,NA,TRBV7-3,ASSPPGDGAGELF
TRBJ1-5,NA,NA,TRBV9,ASSVASSNQPQH
TRBJ1-4,NA,NA,TRBV15,ATSSATGGGEKLF
TRBJ2-5,many,NA,TRBV2,ASCRLERETQY
TRBJ2-3,NA,TRBD2,TRBV9,ASSVVSGIGTDTQY
TRBJ2-1,few,NA,TRBV11-3,ASSSQGGRNEQF